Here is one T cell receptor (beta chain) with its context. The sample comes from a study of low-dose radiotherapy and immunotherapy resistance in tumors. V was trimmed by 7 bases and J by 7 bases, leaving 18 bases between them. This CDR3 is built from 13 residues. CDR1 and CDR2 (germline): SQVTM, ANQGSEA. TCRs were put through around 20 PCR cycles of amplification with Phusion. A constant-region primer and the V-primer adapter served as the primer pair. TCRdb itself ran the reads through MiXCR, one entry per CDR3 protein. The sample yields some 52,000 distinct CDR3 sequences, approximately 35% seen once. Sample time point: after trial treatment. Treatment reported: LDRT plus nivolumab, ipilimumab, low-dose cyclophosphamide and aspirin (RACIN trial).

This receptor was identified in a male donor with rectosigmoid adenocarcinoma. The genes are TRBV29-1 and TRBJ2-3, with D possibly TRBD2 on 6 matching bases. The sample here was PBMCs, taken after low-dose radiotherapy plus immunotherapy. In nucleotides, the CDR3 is TGCAGCGCTGCTGGGGCGGGACGGAATACGCAGTATTTT. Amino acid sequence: CSAAGAGRNTQYF.